This T cell receptor beta chain was sequenced in a study of blood T cell repertoires in COVID-19. Study at large: PBMCs, B-cell-depleted T cells, or T cells were the source of the cDNA or gDNA that made up the material.

Under the authors' procedure: It was from reference gene primer amplification that nucleated cell counts were estimated. Using immunoSEQ multiplex PCR, the repertoire was profiled, and TCRdb retains in-frame clones only, with some absent. For V, J and clone size, that table is used; D and trimming come from the DNA. The table records approximately 50,000 clones, about nine tenths of them present only once. The length of the CDR3 is 15 residues. With 2 bases removed from V and 0 bases from J, the gap between germline ends came to 8 bases. The germline gives CDR1 MNHNS, CDR2 SASEGT. This TCR came from a man in his forties or fifties with acute or convalescent COVID-19. This rearrangement joins TRBV6-1 to TRBJ1-3; D gene unclear. What was sequenced was peripheral blood. CDR3 in DNA: TGTGCCAGCAGTGAACAGGTTTACTCTGGAAACACCATATATTTT. It translates to CASSEQVYSGNTIYF.